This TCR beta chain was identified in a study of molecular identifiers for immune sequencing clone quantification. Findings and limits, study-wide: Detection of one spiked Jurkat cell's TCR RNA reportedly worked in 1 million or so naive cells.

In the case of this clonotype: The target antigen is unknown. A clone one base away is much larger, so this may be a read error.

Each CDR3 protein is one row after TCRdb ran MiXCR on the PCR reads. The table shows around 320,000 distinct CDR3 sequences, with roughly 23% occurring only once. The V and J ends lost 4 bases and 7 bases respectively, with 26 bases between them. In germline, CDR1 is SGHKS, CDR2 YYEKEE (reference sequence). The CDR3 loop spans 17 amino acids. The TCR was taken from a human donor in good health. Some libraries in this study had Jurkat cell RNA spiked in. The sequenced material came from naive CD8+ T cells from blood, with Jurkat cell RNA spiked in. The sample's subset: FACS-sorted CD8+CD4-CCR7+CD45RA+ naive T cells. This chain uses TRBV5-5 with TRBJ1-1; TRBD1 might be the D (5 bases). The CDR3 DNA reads TGTGCCAGCAGCCGCGACATCAACAGGAGGGCGGGCATTGAAGCTTTCTTT. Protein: CASSRDINRRAGIEAFF.